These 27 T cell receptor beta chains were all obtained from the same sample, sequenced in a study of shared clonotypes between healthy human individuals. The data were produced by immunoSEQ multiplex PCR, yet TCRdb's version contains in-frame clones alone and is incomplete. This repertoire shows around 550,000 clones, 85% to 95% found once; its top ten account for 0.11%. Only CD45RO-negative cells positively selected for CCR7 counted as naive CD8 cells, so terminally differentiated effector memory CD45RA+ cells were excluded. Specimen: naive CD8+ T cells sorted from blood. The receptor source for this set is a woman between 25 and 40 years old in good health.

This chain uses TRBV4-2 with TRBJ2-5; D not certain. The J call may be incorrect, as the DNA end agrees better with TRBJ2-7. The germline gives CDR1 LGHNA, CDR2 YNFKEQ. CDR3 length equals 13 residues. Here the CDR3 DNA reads TGTGCCAGCAGCCAAGAGGGCCGGTACGAGCAGTACTTC. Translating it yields CASSQEGRYEQYF.

CDR3 DNA: TGTGCCAGCAGTGCTTTAGGGGCTAAGGGCGAGCAGTACTTC. It codes for CASSALGAKGEQYF. This rearrangement joins TRBV27 to TRBJ2-7; a weak D match, TRBD1 (5 bases). The CDR3 loop spans 14 amino acids. The V and J ends lost 5 bases and 6 bases respectively, with 17 bases between them. Germline V gives CDR1 MNHEY, CDR2 SMNVEV (reference sequence).

As DNA, the CDR3 is TGTGCCAGCAGCAAGCCCGGGACCCAGAGTGAGCAGTACTTC. It yields the protein CASSKPGTQSEQYF. The chain joins TRBV11-2 to TRBJ2-7; D tentatively reads TRBD1 or TRBD2 (5 bases each). CDR3 length equals 14 residues. The germline V and J ends were trimmed by 5 bases and 7 bases, with 18 bases remaining between them. The germline CDR1 and CDR2 sequences are SGHAT and FQNNGV. The whole variable domain, remainder taken from reference TRBV11-2 and TRBJ2-7, is EAGVAQSPRYKIIEKRQSVAFWCNPISGHATLYWYQQILGQGPKLLIQFQNNGVVDDSQLPKDRFSAERLKGVDSTLKIQPAKLEDSAVYLCASSKPGTQSEQYFGPGTRLTVT.

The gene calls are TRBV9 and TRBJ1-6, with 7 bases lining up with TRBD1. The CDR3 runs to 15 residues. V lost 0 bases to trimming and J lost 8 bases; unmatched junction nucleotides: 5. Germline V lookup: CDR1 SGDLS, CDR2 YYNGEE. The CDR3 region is CASSVEGAGDSPLHF. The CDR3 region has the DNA TGTGCCAGCAGCGTAGAGGGGGCTGGGGATTCACCCCTCCACTTT.

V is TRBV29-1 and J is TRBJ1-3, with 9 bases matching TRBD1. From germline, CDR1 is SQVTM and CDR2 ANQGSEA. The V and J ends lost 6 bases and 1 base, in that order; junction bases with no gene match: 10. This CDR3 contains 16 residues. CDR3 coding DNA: TGCAGCGTGAGACTGGACAGGGGAGAATCTGGAAACACCATATATTTT. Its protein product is CSVRLDRGESGNTIYF. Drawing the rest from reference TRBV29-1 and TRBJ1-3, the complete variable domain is SAVISQKPSRDICQRGTSLTIQCQVDSQVTMMFWYRQQPGQSLTLIATANQGSEATYESGFVIDKFPISRPNLTFSTLTVSNMSPEDSSIYLCSVRLDRGESGNTIYFGEGSWLTVV.

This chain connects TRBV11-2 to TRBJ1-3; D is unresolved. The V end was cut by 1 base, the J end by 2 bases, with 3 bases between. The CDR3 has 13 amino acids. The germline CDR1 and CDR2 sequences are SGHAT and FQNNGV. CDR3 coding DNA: TGTGCCAGCAGCTTAGGGGCTGGAAACACCATATATTTT. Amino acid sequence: CASSLGAGNTIYF.

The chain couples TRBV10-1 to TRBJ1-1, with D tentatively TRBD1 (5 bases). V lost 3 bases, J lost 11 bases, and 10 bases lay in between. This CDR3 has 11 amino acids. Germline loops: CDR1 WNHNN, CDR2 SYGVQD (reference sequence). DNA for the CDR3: TGCGCCAGCAGTGAAGGGGTAAAGGCTTTCTTT. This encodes CASSEGVKAFF.

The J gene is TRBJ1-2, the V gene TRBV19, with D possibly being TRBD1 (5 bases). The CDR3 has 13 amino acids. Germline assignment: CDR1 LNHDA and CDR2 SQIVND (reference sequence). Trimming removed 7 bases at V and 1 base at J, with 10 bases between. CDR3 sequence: CASMAGVNYGYTF. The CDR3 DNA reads TGTGCCAGTATGGCGGGGGTTAACTATGGCTACACCTTC.

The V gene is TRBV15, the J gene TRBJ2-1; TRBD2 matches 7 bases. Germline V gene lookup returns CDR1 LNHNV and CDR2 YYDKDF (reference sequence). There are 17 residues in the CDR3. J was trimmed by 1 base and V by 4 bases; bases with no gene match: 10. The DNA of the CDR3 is TGTGCCACCAGCACCGATTCCCTTAGCGGGTCCTACAATGAGCAGTTCTTC. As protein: CATSTDSLSGSYNEQFF.

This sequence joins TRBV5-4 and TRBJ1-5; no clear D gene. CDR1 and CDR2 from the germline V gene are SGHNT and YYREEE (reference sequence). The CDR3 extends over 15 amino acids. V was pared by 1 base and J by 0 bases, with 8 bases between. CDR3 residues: CASSLSGDSNQPQHF. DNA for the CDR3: TGTGCCAGCAGCTTGTCCGGGGATAGCAATCAGCCCCAGCATTTT.

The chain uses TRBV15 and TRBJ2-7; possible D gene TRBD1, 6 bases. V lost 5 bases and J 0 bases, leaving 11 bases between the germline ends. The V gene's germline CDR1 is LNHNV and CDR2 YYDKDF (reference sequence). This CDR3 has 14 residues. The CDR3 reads CATSGRDNSYEQYF. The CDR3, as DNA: TGTGCCACCAGCGGTAGGGACAACTCCTACGAGCAGTACTTC.

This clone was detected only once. The CDR3 sequence: CASSRGGRSNEQFF. As DNA, the CDR3 is TGTGCCAGCAGTCGGGGGGGGAGGTCTAATGAGCAGTTCTTC. This chain joins TRBV27 and TRBJ2-1; 8 bases are shared with TRBD2. V dropped 5 bases and J dropped 7; count of bases not matched to a gene: 7. Germline CDR1 is MNHEY and CDR2 is SMNVEV (reference sequence). The CDR3 has 14 amino acids.

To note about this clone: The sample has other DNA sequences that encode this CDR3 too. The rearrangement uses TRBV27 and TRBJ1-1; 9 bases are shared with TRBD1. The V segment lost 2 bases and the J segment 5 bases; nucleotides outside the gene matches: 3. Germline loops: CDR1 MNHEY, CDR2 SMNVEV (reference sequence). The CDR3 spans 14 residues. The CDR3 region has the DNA TGTGCCAGCAGTTTAACAGGGGGCAGGACTGAAGCTTTCTTT. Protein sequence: CASSLTGGRTEAFF.

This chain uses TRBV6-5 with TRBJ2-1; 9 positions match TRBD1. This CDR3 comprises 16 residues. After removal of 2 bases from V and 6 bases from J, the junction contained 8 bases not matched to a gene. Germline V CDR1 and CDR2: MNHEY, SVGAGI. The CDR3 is CASSYGTGQGGNEQFF. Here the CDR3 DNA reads TGTGCCAGCAGTTACGGGACGGGACAGGGAGGCAATGAGCAGTTCTTC.

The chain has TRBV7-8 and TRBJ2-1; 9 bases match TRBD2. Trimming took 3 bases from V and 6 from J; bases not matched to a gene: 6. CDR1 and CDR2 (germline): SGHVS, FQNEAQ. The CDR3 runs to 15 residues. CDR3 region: CASSFSGGPPNEQFF. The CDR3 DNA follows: TGTGCCAGCAGCTTTAGCGGGGGACCCCCCAATGAGCAGTTCTTC.

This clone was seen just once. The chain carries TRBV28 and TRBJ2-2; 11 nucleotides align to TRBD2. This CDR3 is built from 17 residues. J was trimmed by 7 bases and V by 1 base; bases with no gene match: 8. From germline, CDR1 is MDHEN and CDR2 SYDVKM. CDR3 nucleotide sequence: TGTGCCAGCAGTTTATCACTAGCGGGAGTTCGGATCGGGGAGCTGTTTTTT. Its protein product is CASSLSLAGVRIGELFF.

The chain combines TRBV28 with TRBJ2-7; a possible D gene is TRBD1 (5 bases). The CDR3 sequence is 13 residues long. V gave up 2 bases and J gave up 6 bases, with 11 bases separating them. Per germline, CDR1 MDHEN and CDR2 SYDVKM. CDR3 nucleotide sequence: TGTGCCAGCAGTTTAACCGACAGATCCGAGCAGTACTTC. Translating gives CASSLTDRSEQYF.

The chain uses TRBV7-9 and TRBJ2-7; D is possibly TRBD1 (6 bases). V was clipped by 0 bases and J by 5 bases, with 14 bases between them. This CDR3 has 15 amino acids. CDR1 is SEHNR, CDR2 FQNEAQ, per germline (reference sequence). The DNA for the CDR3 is TGTGCCAGCAGCTTAGCAAGGACAGATCGTAACGAGCAGTACTTC. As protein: CASSLARTDRNEQYF.

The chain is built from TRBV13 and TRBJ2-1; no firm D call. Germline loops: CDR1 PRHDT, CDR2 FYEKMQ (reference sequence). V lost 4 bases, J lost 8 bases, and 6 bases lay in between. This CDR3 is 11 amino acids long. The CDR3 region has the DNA TGTGCCAGCAGCTGGGGTGATGAGCAGTTCTTC. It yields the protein CASSWGDEQFF.

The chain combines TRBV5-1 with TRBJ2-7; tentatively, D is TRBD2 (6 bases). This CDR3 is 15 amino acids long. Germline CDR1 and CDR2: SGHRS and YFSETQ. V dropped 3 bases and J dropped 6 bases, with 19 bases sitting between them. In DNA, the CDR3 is TGCGCCAGCAGCTGGCCCGGGACTCAGCCGGGCGAGCAGTACTTC. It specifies CASSWPGTQPGEQYF.

This chain's CDR3 is CASSRDRDQPQHF. CDR3 coding DNA: TGTGCCAGCAGTCGGGACAGGGACCAGCCCCAGCATTTT. The rearrangement links TRBV27 to TRBJ1-5; 9 bases are a match to TRBD1. The J segment lost 7 bases and the V segment lost 5 bases, leaving 3 bases of the junction unmatched. The CDR3 extends over 13 amino acids. Germline V lookup: CDR1 MNHEY, CDR2 SMNVEV (reference sequence).

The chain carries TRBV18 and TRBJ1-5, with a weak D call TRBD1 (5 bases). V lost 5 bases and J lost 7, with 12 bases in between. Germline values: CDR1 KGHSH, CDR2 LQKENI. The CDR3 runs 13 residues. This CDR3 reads CASSRDPGQPQHF. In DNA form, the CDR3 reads TGTGCCAGCTCAAGGGACCCAGGGCAGCCCCAGCATTTT.

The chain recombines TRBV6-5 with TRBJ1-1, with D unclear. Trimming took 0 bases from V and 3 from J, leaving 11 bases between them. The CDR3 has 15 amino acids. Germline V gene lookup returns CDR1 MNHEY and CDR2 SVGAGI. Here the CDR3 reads CASSYSHSSDTEAFF. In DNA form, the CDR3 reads TGTGCCAGCAGTTACTCCCACAGTTCCGACACTGAAGCTTTCTTT.

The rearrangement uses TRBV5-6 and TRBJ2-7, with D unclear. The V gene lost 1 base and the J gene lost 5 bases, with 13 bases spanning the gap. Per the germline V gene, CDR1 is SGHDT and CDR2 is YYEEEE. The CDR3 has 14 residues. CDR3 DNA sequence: TGTGCCAGCAGCTTGACCTTCCTTCGAAACGAGCAGTACTTC. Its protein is CASSLTFLRNEQYF.

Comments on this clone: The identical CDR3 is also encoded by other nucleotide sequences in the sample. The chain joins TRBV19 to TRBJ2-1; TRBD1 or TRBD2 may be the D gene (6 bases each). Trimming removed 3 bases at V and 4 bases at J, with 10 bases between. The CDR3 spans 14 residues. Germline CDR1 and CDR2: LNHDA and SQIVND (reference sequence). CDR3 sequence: CASSIGGLYNEQFF. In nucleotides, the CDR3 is TGTGCCAGTAGTATTGGGGGGCTATACAATGAGCAGTTCTTC.

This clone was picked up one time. DNA for the CDR3: TGTGCCAGCAGTTCAGCCGGGATTACCTACGAGCAGTACTTC. Translating it yields CASSSAGITYEQYF. The chain carries TRBV28 and TRBJ2-5; perhaps TRBD2 as D (5 bases). TRBJ2-7 explains the end of the DNA better; the J call may be wrong. The germline CDR1 and CDR2 sequences are MDHEN and SYDVKM. CDR3 length equals 14 residues.

The CDR3 region has the DNA TGTGCCAGCAGTTTCGGGGTTGGGGGTCCCCAAGAGACCCAGTACTTC. Translating it yields CASSFGVGGPQETQYF. The V gene is TRBV6-6, the J gene TRBJ2-5; perhaps D is TRBD1 or TRBD2 (5 bases each). Trimming pared 4 bases from V and 1 base from J, leaving 16 bases between. The CDR3 has 16 amino acids. Germline CDR1 reads MNHNY; CDR2 reads SVGAGI (reference sequence).